The 2 T cell receptor beta chains reported below all come from one sample, sequenced in a study of T-cell memory formation after mild COVID-19. From the 5' RACE reads, TCRdb called clonotypes with MiXCR, one entry per CDR3 protein. The table records about 560,000 distinct CDR3 sequences, roughly 22% of them present only once. The sample consisted of PBMCs or a T cell subset sorted from them (not recorded which). Receptors were obtained from an adult woman who had mild COVID-19 (a few samples of this study predate the infection). Cell type and time point are not known.

This chain uses TRBV6-2 or TRBV6-3 with TRBJ2-1, with TRBD2 matching over 10 bases. Trimming at V came to 3 bases and at J to 9 bases, leaving 8 bases not matched to a gene. Germline lookup yields CDR1 MNHEY and CDR2 SVGEGT. The CDR3 has 15 amino acids. CDR3 bases: TGTGCCAGCAGTTATGGGGCTAGCGGGAGCAGTGAGCAGTTCTTC. Residues: CASSYGASGSSEQFF.

In its sample, this clonotype was seen a few times. V usage is TRBV29-1 and J usage is TRBJ1-1, with 9 bases identical to TRBD1. Germline trimming cut 4 bases from V and 6 bases from J; bases unmatched to any gene: 6. This CDR3 is 13 amino acids long. Per the germline V gene, CDR1 is SQVTM and CDR2 is ANQGSEA. The CDR3 spells CSVGDRVSPEAFF. The CDR3 DNA is TGCAGCGTTGGGGACAGGGTTTCCCCTGAAGCTTTCTTT.